One and the same sample provided the 29 T cell receptor beta chains below, sequenced in a study of response to subunit inactivated influenza vaccine. Via MiXCR, TCRdb re-called the RT-PCR reads, giving one row per CDR3 protein. The sample records approximately 730,000 distinct CDR3 sequences, about 15% being singletons. Specimen: PBMCs from blood, collected 14 days before vaccination. Source of these receptors: a man in his fifties who received an inactivated influenza vaccine.

The chain employs TRBV7-2 and TRBJ2-7; TRBD1 matches at 8 bases. This CDR3 has 15 residues. Unmatched junction bases numbered 7, after V lost 4 bases and J lost 2 bases. Germline lookup yields CDR1 SGHTA and CDR2 FQGNSA. CDR3 protein: CASSWDRTSTYEQYF. The CDR3 DNA is TGTGCCAGCAGCTGGGACAGGACCTCTACCTACGAGCAGTACTTC.

This clonotype was counted a few times. V is TRBV6-2 or TRBV6-3 and J is TRBJ2-7; D possibly corresponds to TRBD2 (5 bases). The CDR3 is 14 amino acids. Germline lookup yields CDR1 MNHEY and CDR2 SVGEGT. Trimming took 7 bases from V and 3 from J, leaving 16 bases between them. In DNA, the CDR3 is TGTGCCAGCACCCAAAGACGGGGTTACTACGAGCAGTACTTC. This codes for CASTQRRGYYEQYF.

This clonotype was seen more than once but under ten times. CDR3 nucleotides: TGTGCCAGCAGGGCAGTGGGGGGGGTGAACACTGAAGCTTTCTTT. Amino acids: CASRAVGGVNTEAFF. The chain links TRBV2 to TRBJ1-1; D perhaps matches TRBD1 (5 bases). V lost 6 bases, J lost 0 bases, and 14 bases lay in between. Germline values: CDR1 SNHLY, CDR2 FYNNEI. This CDR3 has 15 amino acids.

The chain recombines TRBV20-1 with TRBJ2-7, with TRBD2 matching over 11 bases. The CDR3 has 14 amino acids. Per germline, CDR1 DFQATT and CDR2 SNEGSKA (reference sequence). V lost 5 bases to trimming and J lost 2 bases; unmatched junction nucleotides: 5. This CDR3 is CSASSGRLAYEQYF. The CDR3 DNA is TGCAGTGCTTCTAGCGGGAGGTTAGCCTACGAGCAGTACTTC.

The chain couples TRBV30 to TRBJ1-5; D perhaps matches TRBD1 (6 bases). The CDR3 is 17 amino acids. Germline loops: CDR1 GTSNPN, CDR2 SVGIG (reference sequence). V lost 0 bases to trimming and J lost 6 bases, with 21 bases between them. CDR3 loop: CAWSVGRTVLSGQPQHF. The CDR3, as DNA: TGTGCCTGGAGTGTGGGGAGGACAGTTCTAAGCGGTCAGCCCCAGCATTTT.

J is TRBJ2-2 and V is TRBV4-1; 14 bases are a match to TRBD2. Germline V gives CDR1 MGHRA, CDR2 YSYEKL. The junction had 9 bases not matched to a gene; V was cut back by 6 bases and J by 9 bases. CDR3 size: 16 residues. The CDR3 nucleotides are TGCGCCAGCAGTCTTATGGGGACTAGCGGGAGTCGGGAGCTGTTTTTT. It translates to CASSLMGTSGSRELFF.

This clonotype was recorded a few times. The rearrangement uses TRBV3-1 and TRBJ2-7; D gene ambiguous. The CDR3 loop spans 15 amino acids. Trimming pared 1 base from V and 3 bases from J, leaving 13 bases between. Germline V gene sequence: CDR1 LGHDT, CDR2 YNNKEL (reference sequence). In DNA form, the CDR3 reads TGTGCCAGCAGCCAAGTAAGTAACAGCTACTACGAGCAGTACTTC. It translates to CASSQVSNSYYEQYF.

V usage is TRBV19 and J usage is TRBJ2-2, with D tentatively TRBD2 (6 bases). Germline V gene data show CDR1 as LNHDA and CDR2 as SQIVND (reference sequence). The CDR3 totals 13 residues. V was clipped by 7 bases and J by 7 bases, with 13 bases between them. The chain's CDR3 is CASTGPGGGELFF. CDR3 coding DNA: TGTGCCAGTACGGGCCCCGGGGGCGGGGAGCTGTTTTTT.

This clonotype has only a few counts. This chain connects TRBV24-1 to TRBJ2-3; D is perhaps TRBD1 or TRBD2 (5 bases each). Trimming shortened V by 4 bases and J by 1 base, and 17 bases separated the two germline ends. This CDR3 spans 17 amino acids. Germline V gene sequence: CDR1 KGHDR, CDR2 SFDVKD. CDR3 in amino acids: CATSDPEGRSGTDTQYF. The DNA of the CDR3 is TGTGCCACCAGTGACCCCGAGGGGCGGAGCGGCACAGATACGCAGTATTTT.

The chain joins TRBV18 to TRBJ2-1; 8 nucleotides line up with TRBD2. CDR3 length: 16 residues. Trimming cost V 0 bases and J 4 bases; bases outside gene matches: 5. Germline V gene lookup returns CDR1 KGHSH and CDR2 LQKENI. The CDR3 spells CASSPPTGRDYNEQFF. The CDR3 coding sequence is TGTGCCAGCTCACCACCGACCGGGAGGGATTACAATGAGCAGTTCTTC.

The sample holds a few counts of this clonotype. The genes are TRBV20-1 and TRBJ2-3, with 9 bases fitting TRBD2. This CDR3 has 16 amino acids. J gave up 2 bases and V 2 bases, and 8 bases lay outside the gene matches. The V gene's germline CDR1 is DFQATT and CDR2 SNEGSKA (reference sequence). The CDR3 is CSARNMRLADTDTQYF. CDR3 DNA sequence: TGCAGTGCTAGAAACATGAGACTAGCGGACACAGATACGCAGTATTTT.

This chain links TRBV12-3 or TRBV12-4 with TRBJ1-2, with 7 bases identical to TRBD1. The V gene end was trimmed by 3 bases and the J gene end by 5 bases; junction bases not matched to a gene: 6. The CDR3 sequence is 14 residues long. The CDR3 DNA reads as TGTGCCAGCAGTTTTAGGGACAGTCTATATGGCTACACCTTC. Translating gives CASSFRDSLYGYTF.

This clonotype was observed many times. This rearrangement joins TRBV6-1 to TRBJ1-1, with a possible D match to TRBD1 (5 bases). CDR3 length: 13 residues. V was pared by 5 bases and J by 4 bases, with 11 bases between. Germline assignment: CDR1 MNHNS and CDR2 SASEGT. Written as DNA, the CDR3 is TGTGCCAGCAGTCCCGGGGCGGGCACTGAAGCTTTCTTT. It codes for CASSPGAGTEAFF.

This clonotype was detected only a few times. V gene TRBV27 combines with J gene TRBJ2-1, with 11 bases lining up with TRBD2. The CDR3 extends over 15 amino acids. Germline V gives CDR1 MNHEY, CDR2 SMNVEV (reference sequence). The V segment lost 6 bases and the J segment 4 bases; nucleotides outside the gene matches: 5. The DNA for the CDR3 is TGTGCCAGCAGCAAAGGGACTAGCGGATACAATGAGCAGTTCTTC. Its translation is CASSKGTSGYNEQFF.

This rearrangement joins TRBV11-2 to TRBJ2-1, with 12 positions matching TRBD2. CDR1 is SGHAT and CDR2 is FQNNGV in the germline V gene. CDR3 size: 19 residues. Trimming took 3 bases from V and 9 from J; bases not matched to a gene: 18. The CDR3 DNA follows: TGTGCCAGCAGCTTTCTAGTGTCGCTAGCGGGGGGGCCGAATGGTGAGCAGTTCTTC. Its protein is CASSFLVSLAGGPNGEQFF.

This rearrangement joins TRBV6-1 to TRBJ2-5; D gene ambiguous. V lost 5 bases to trimming and J lost 5 bases, with 12 bases between them. CDR3 length equals 13 residues. Germline CDR1 and CDR2: MNHNS and SASEGT. Here the CDR3 reads CASSTEFKETQYF. In DNA form, the CDR3 reads TGTGCCAGCAGTACAGAGTTCAAGGAGACCCAGTACTTC.

In this sample, this clonotype turned up a few times. The J gene is TRBJ1-2, the V gene TRBV20-1; 11 bases are shared with TRBD1. CDR1 is DFQATT, CDR2 SNEGSKA, per germline (reference sequence). This CDR3 contains 13 residues. The CDR3 DNA follows: TGCAGCCCGGGACAGGGGGGCGGCTATGGCTACACCTTC. It is translated as CSPGQGGGYGYTF.

The chain uses TRBV24-1 and TRBJ2-3; TRBD1 might be the D (6 bases). Germline V gene sequence: CDR1 KGHDR, CDR2 SFDVKD. This CDR3 is built from 18 residues. Deletions cut 0 bases from V and 0 bases from J, with 15 bases between. The CDR3 here is CATSDLLGDIASTDTQYF. CDR3 DNA: TGTGCCACCAGTGATTTGCTTGGGGACATAGCTAGCACAGATACGCAGTATTTT.

This clonotype showed up many times. The V and J genes are TRBV4-2 and TRBJ2-5; 7 positions match TRBD2. The V gene end was trimmed by 3 bases and the J gene end by 4 bases; junction bases not matched to a gene: 8. The CDR3 length is 15 residues. Germline values: CDR1 LGHNA, CDR2 YNFKEQ. The CDR3 here is CASSQGPSGLETQYF. The DNA of the CDR3 is TGTGCCAGCAGCCAGGGCCCTAGCGGTTTAGAGACCCAGTACTTC.

The chain combines TRBV24-1 with TRBJ2-7, with a possible D match to TRBD1 (6 bases). The germline gives CDR1 KGHDR, CDR2 SFDVKD. The germline V and J ends were trimmed by 4 bases and 7 bases, with 7 bases remaining between them. This CDR3 has 11 amino acids. For the CDR3, the DNA is TGTGCCACCAGTGAAGGGGGTGAGCAGTACTTC. It codes for CATSEGGEQYF.

V and J are TRBV3-1 and TRBJ2-7; TRBD2 matches 7 bases. Germline V gives CDR1 LGHDT, CDR2 YNNKEL (reference sequence). The CDR3 is 14 residues long. J was trimmed by 6 bases and V by 3 bases; bases with no gene match: 8. CDR3 nucleotide sequence: TGTGCCAGCAGCCATCCCGGGGGGAAGAGCGAGCAGTACTTC. Residues: CASSHPGGKSEQYF.

The J gene is TRBJ2-7, the V gene TRBV5-1; TRBD1 agrees at 11 bases. With 7 bases clipped from V and 2 bases from J, the junction kept 5 bases outside the gene matches. Germline V gene lookup returns CDR1 SGHRS and CDR2 YFSETQ. There are 14 residues in the CDR3. DNA for the CDR3: TGCGCCAGCTGCCGGGGACAGGGGGCCTACGAGCAGTACTTC. Its protein product is CASCRGQGAYEQYF.

V and J are TRBV19 and TRBJ2-2, with D hard to call. Trimming left V 5 bases short and J 7 bases short, with 8 bases between. CDR3 length equals 12 residues. CDR1 LNHDA and CDR2 SQIVND come from the germline V gene (reference sequence). CDR3 coding DNA: TGTGCCAGTAGTCTACAGTACGGGGAGCTGTTTTTT. Its translation: CASSLQYGELFF.

This clonotype has ten or more counts. V usage is TRBV5-1 and J usage is TRBJ1-1, with unresolved D. The germline CDR1 and CDR2 sequences are SGHRS and YFSETQ. The CDR3 is 13 residues long. Trimming took 0 bases from V and 8 from J, leaving 11 bases between them. The DNA for the CDR3 is TGCGCCAGCAGCTTGGAGCCAACCACAGAAGCTTTCTTT. It is translated as CASSLEPTTEAFF. Filled out from reference TRBV5-1 and TRBJ1-1, the complete variable domain reads KAGVTQTPRYLIKTRGQQVTLSCSPISGHRSVSWYQQTPGQGLQFLFEYFSETQRNKGNFPGRFSGRQFSNSRSEMNVSTLELGDSALYLCASSLEPTTEAFFGQGTRLTVV.

This clonotype was counted many times. The chain combines TRBV28 with TRBJ2-7; 7 bases are a match to TRBD1. From germline, CDR1 is MDHEN and CDR2 SYDVKM. The V segment lost 6 bases and the J segment 0 bases; nucleotides outside the gene matches: 5. The CDR3 is 14 amino acids. The CDR3 bases are TGTGCCAGCAGCCCCGACAGGGTCTCCTACGAGCAGTACTTC. Protein sequence: CASSPDRVSYEQYF.

This clonotype was counted a few times. This chain uses TRBV4-2 with TRBJ2-3; no reliable D call. Germline V gene data show CDR1 as LGHNA and CDR2 as YNFKEQ. V lost 0 bases and J lost 14, with 6 bases in between. The CDR3 extends over 10 amino acids. The CDR3 reads CASSQDDLYF. The CDR3 DNA follows: TGTGCCAGCAGCCAAGATGACTTGTATTTT.

J is TRBJ2-1 and V is TRBV9; 9 bases match TRBD1. This CDR3 contains 16 residues. V lost 4 bases and J lost 0; bases outside the gene matches: 5. Germline-derived CDR1 and CDR2 are SGDLS and YYNGEE. CDR3 sequence: CASSPQGACSYNEQFF. DNA of the CDR3: TGTGCCAGCAGCCCACAGGGGGCCTGCTCCTACAATGAGCAGTTCTTC.

This clonotype was seen only a few times. V and J are TRBV11-2 and TRBJ2-2, with D unresolved. The CDR3 loop spans 13 amino acids. Germline assignment: CDR1 SGHAT and CDR2 FQNNGV. Deletions cut 0 bases from V and 6 bases from J, with 5 bases between. This CDR3 is CASSLERSGELFF. DNA for the CDR3: TGTGCCAGCAGCTTAGAAAGATCCGGGGAGCTGTTTTTT. Supplemented by reference TRBV11-2 and TRBJ2-2, the full variable domain reads EAGVAQSPRYKIIEKRQSVAFWCNPISGHATLYWYQQILGQGPKLLIQFQNNGVVDDSQLPKDRFSAERLKGVDSTLKIQPAKLEDSAVYLCASSLERSGELFFGEGSRLTVL.

V and J are TRBV12-3 or TRBV12-4 and TRBJ2-1, with TRBD2 as a possible D gene (6 bases). V was trimmed by 1 base and J by 1 base, leaving 14 bases between them. CDR3 length: 17 residues. As DNA, the CDR3 is TGTGCCAGCAGTTTAGTCGAGCGGGTGTGGTCCTACAATGAGCAGTTCTTC. This sequence encodes CASSLVERVWSYNEQFF.